The 32 T cell receptor beta chains in this list originate from one sample, sequenced in a study of technical replicates of blood from four donors. Using immunoSEQ multiplex PCR, the repertoire was profiled, and TCRdb retains in-frame clones only, with some absent. The sample gives around 67,000 clones, 95% to 96% of which show up once; about 0.25% is in the top ten. The specimen sequenced was T cells isolated from PBMCs. The source of these receptors is a human donor in good health.

The chain couples TRBV9 to TRBJ2-7, with 7 bases lining up with TRBD2. The CDR3 has 16 amino acids. The germline gives CDR1 SGDLS, CDR2 YYNGEE. Trimming removed 1 base from V and 2 bases from J; junction bases left unmatched: 9. The CDR3 DNA reads as TGTGCCAGCAGCGTAACCGGGGGGACGAGCCCCTACGAGCAGTACTTC. This gives the protein CASSVTGGTSPYEQYF.

The V gene is TRBV10-1, the J gene TRBJ2-3; 10 nucleotides align to TRBD2. Trimming cost V 0 bases and J 0 bases; bases outside gene matches: 3. Germline CDR1 WNHNN, CDR2 SYGVQD (reference sequence). This CDR3 has 17 amino acids. Here the CDR3 reads CASSESASGGSTDTQYF. The CDR3 DNA is TGCGCCAGCAGTGAGTCGGCTAGCGGGGGAAGCACAGATACGCAGTATTTT.

This clone was recorded a few times. The rearrangement links TRBV2 to TRBJ1-2; a possible D gene is TRBD1 (5 bases). CDR3 length: 15 amino acids. V dropped 1 base and J dropped 4 bases, with 13 bases sitting between them. The germline V gene has CDR1 SNHLY and CDR2 FYNNEI. CDR3 nucleotide sequence: TGTGCCAGCAGTGAAGGAGGTCAGGGAATCTATGGCTACACCTTC. Translation: CASSEGGQGIYGYTF.

This clone has only one observation. The chain combines TRBV11-2 with TRBJ1-2; tentatively, D is TRBD1 (6 bases). Germline loops: CDR1 SGHAT, CDR2 FQNNGV. The V and J ends lost 6 bases and 5 bases respectively, with 25 bases between them. This CDR3 is 17 amino acids long. The CDR3 spells CASSQDSLHWGRYGYTF. The CDR3 DNA is TGTGCCAGCAGTCAGGACAGCCTTCACTGGGGGCGGTATGGCTACACCTTC.

This chain links TRBV5-1 with TRBJ2-1; possibly TRBD1 for D (5 bases). The CDR3 covers 15 residues. The germline gives CDR1 SGHRS, CDR2 YFSETQ. Between the trimmed V and J ends, which lost 4 bases and 3 bases, there was a span of 14 bases. As DNA, the CDR3 is TGCGCCAGCAGCCCCGACAGTGGGCACTACAATGAGCAGTTCTTC. It encodes CASSPDSGHYNEQFF. Together with reference TRBV5-1 and TRBJ2-1, the CDR3 gives the full variable domain: KAGVTQTPRYLIKTRGQQVTLSCSPISGHRSVSWYQQTPGQGLQFLFEYFSETQRNKGNFPGRFSGRQFSNSRSEMNVSTLELGDSALYLCASSPDSGHYNEQFFGPGTRLTVL.

This clone has a single count. The identical CDR3 is also encoded by other nucleotide sequences in the sample. The rearrangement uses TRBV30 and TRBJ1-5; D remains unclear. The CDR3 consists of 13 residues. V was clipped by 3 bases and J by 0 bases, with 6 bases between them. Germline V lookup: CDR1 GTSNPN, CDR2 SVGIG (reference sequence). The CDR3 DNA reads as TGTGCCTGGAGCCGGGATAGCAATCAGCCCCAGCATTTT. Residues: CAWSRDSNQPQHF.

The V gene is TRBV6-5, the J gene TRBJ1-4, with D maybe TRBD1 (5 bases). The CDR3 is 14 amino acids. V was shortened by 6 bases and J by 5 bases, with 13 bases between the two germline ends. Germline V CDR1 and CDR2: MNHEY, SVGAGI. The DNA for the CDR3 is TGTGCCAGCAGGGACCCCTACAGGAATGAAAAACTGTTTTTT. As protein: CASRDPYRNEKLFF.

The rearrangement links TRBV9 to TRBJ2-7, with a weak D call TRBD2 (7 bases). Trimming removed 1 base at V and 4 bases at J, with 33 bases between. Looked up from germline, CDR1 is SGDLS and CDR2 is YYNGEE. The CDR3 spans 21 residues. The CDR3 DNA sequence: TGTGCCAGCAGCGTAAGCTTCAATTTGGGACAAAAAGAGCGGGGTCCTTACGAGCAGTACTTC. Translating gives CASSVSFNLGQKERGPYEQYF.

This clone was counted a single time. V is TRBV6-1 and J is TRBJ2-7, with 9 bases aligning to TRBD2. Germline trimming cut 3 bases from V and 2 bases from J; bases unmatched to any gene: 5. Germline V lookup: CDR1 MNHNS, CDR2 SASEGT. The CDR3 spans 15 residues. The chain's CDR3 is CASSEGAGGTYEQYF. Here the CDR3 DNA reads TGTGCCAGCAGTGAGGGGGCGGGAGGGACCTACGAGCAGTACTTC.

This chain connects TRBV28 to TRBJ2-1; D might be TRBD1 (6 bases). CDR1 is MDHEN, CDR2 SYDVKM, per germline. This CDR3 comprises 16 residues. V shed 1 base and J shed 0 bases, with 10 bases lying between them. The CDR3 DNA sequence: TGTGCCAGCAGTTTATACAGGGCGAGCTCCTACAATGAGCAGTTCTTC. Protein: CASSLYRASSYNEQFF.

J is TRBJ2-1 and V is TRBV21-1; TRBD2 is taken as the D call from the table, unchecked against the DNA. TRBV21-1 is listed as a pseudogene. This CDR3 has 20 amino acids. CDR3 in amino acids: CASSKLEGTSGGKAYNEQFF. CDR3 sequence (DNA): TGTGCCAGCAGCAAACTTGAGGGGACTAGCGGGGGCAAAGCCTACAATGAGCAGTTCTTC.

This clone showed up just once. The chain couples TRBV7-9 to TRBJ2-1, with D uncertain. Trimming left V 1 base short and J 5 bases short, with 6 bases between. Germline CDR1 is SEHNR and CDR2 is FQNEAQ (reference sequence). This CDR3 is built from 13 residues. DNA for the CDR3: TGTGCCAGCAGCTTAGGGCAGAACAATGAGCAGTTCTTC. Protein sequence: CASSLGQNNEQFF.

This clone came up once. The chain has TRBV11-2 and TRBJ1-1; D is perhaps TRBD1 (5 bases). Germline CDR1 reads SGHAT; CDR2 reads FQNNGV. This CDR3 region has 15 residues. V lost 2 bases and J 2 bases, leaving 12 bases between the germline ends. CDR3 in amino acids: CASSLFGQGNTEAFF. The CDR3 nucleotides read TGTGCCAGCAGCTTATTTGGCCAGGGAAACACTGAAGCTTTCTTT.

This clone has only one observation. The chain has TRBV19 and TRBJ1-5, with no clear D. This CDR3 comprises 14 residues. The germline V gene encodes CDR1 LNHDA and CDR2 SQIVND (reference sequence). V gave up 2 bases and J gave up 4 bases, with 9 bases separating them. Written as DNA, the CDR3 is TGTGCCAGTAGTATATTCCCCCAAAATCAGCCCCAGCATTTT. Its translation is CASSIFPQNQPQHF.

The count of this clone is one. CDR3 sequence: CASSEQVQAIIPVPLHF. The CDR3 DNA reads TGTGCCAGCAGTGAACAGGTCCAGGCCATTATCCCCGTACCCCTCCACTTT. The rearrangement links TRBV6-1 to TRBJ1-6; D uncertain. The CDR3 is 17 amino acids. Germline V gene lookup returns CDR1 MNHNS and CDR2 SASEGT. V dropped 2 bases and J dropped 12 bases, with 23 bases sitting between them.

V is TRBV7-6 and J is TRBJ2-7; D might be TRBD2 (5 bases). The CDR3 extends over 13 amino acids. V lost 5 bases and J lost 10, with 18 bases in between. From germline, CDR1 is SGHVS and CDR2 FNYEAQ. CDR3 sequence: CASSPNLAWEQYF. The CDR3 nucleotides are TGTGCCAGCAGCCCAAACCTAGCCTGGGAACAGTACTTC.

The chain couples TRBV7-6 to TRBJ1-1, with D possibly being TRBD1 (6 bases). Germline CDR1 and CDR2: SGHVS and FNYEAQ. The CDR3 length is 15 residues. Trimming pared 5 bases from V and 5 bases from J, leaving 18 bases between. The CDR3 coding sequence is TGTGCCAGCAGCGTAGAACAGGGAGCGACGACTGAAGCTTTCTTT. It translates to CASSVEQGATTEAFF.

The rearrangement joins TRBV11-2 to TRBJ1-4; D call uncertain. Per germline, CDR1 SGHAT and CDR2 FQNNGV. CDR3 length: 15 amino acids. The V end lost 4 bases, the J end lost 3 bases, and 12 bases lay between the germline ends. The CDR3 region is CASSSQVGANEKLFF. The CDR3 DNA follows: TGTGCCAGCAGCTCTCAGGTGGGAGCTAATGAAAAACTGTTTTTT.

The V gene is TRBV7-7, the J gene TRBJ2-1; TRBD1 aligns across 11 bases. In germline, CDR1 is SSHAT, CDR2 FNYEAQ (reference sequence). This CDR3 is built from 13 residues. The trim removed 5 bases at V and 9 bases at J, leaving 3 bases unmatched. The CDR3 region has the DNA TGTGCCAGCAGCCTGGACAGGGGGCCTGAGCAGTTCTTC. As protein: CASSLDRGPEQFF.

In nucleotides, the CDR3 is TGCGCCAGCAGCCAGGGCCCTGAAGCTTTCTTT. It encodes CASSQGPEAFF. V gene TRBV4-1 combines with J gene TRBJ1-1; unclear D gene. Germline lookup yields CDR1 MGHRA and CDR2 YSYEKL. V lost 3 bases and J lost 6, with 5 bases in between. CDR3 length: 11 amino acids.

This chain joins TRBV7-3 and TRBJ2-7; 10 bases match TRBD1. CDR1 is SGHTA, CDR2 FQGTGA, per germline. Trimming removed 2 bases from V and 8 bases from J; junction bases left unmatched: 9. This CDR3 has 15 amino acids. CDR3 sequence reads: CASSLQGTGDWQQYF. The CDR3 DNA follows: TGTGCCAGCAGCTTACAAGGGACAGGGGATTGGCAGCAGTACTTC.

The chain recombines TRBV15 with TRBJ2-5, with 13 bases fitting TRBD2. CDR1 and CDR2 from the germline V gene are LNHNV and YYDKDF (reference sequence). The J segment lost 9 bases and the V segment lost 8 bases, leaving 15 bases of the junction unmatched. The CDR3 is made up of 16 amino acids. The CDR3 spells CATYPGTSGARGPQYF. CDR3 DNA sequence: TGTGCCACCTACCCCGGGACTAGCGGGGCCCGAGGGCCCCAGTACTTC.

The rearrangement uses TRBV10-1 and TRBJ2-7; D might be TRBD2 (5 bases). Germline V gene data show CDR1 as WNHNN and CDR2 as SYGVQD (reference sequence). This CDR3 contains 14 residues. With 4 bases removed from V and 1 base from J, the gap between germline ends came to 11 bases. CDR3 DNA sequence: TGCGCCAGCAGTGGGGAGTTTCATTCCTACGAGCAGTACTTC. Translation: CASSGEFHSYEQYF.

This clone was observed a single time. The genes are TRBV27 and TRBJ2-3, with D unresolved. The CDR3 has 14 amino acids. CDR1 and CDR2 (germline): MNHEY, SMNVEV (reference sequence). Trimming took 3 bases from V and 7 from J, leaving 14 bases between them. The CDR3 reads CASSFDYLPYTQYF. The CDR3 DNA reads as TGTGCCAGCAGTTTCGATTACTTGCCTTATACGCAGTATTTT.

The chain links TRBV29-1 to TRBJ2-3, with 11 bases matching TRBD2. The germline V gene has CDR1 SQVTM and CDR2 ANQGSEA. This CDR3 region has 15 residues. Unmatched junction bases numbered 8, after V lost 6 bases and J lost 3 bases. Here the CDR3 DNA reads TGCAGCGTCTTGCCGACTAGCGGGATTACAGATACGCAGTATTTT. Protein sequence: CSVLPTSGITDTQYF.

This chain connects TRBV5-4 to TRBJ1-2; 9 bases match TRBD1. Trimming at V came to 4 bases and at J to 6 bases, leaving 4 bases not matched to a gene. Per germline, CDR1 SGHNT and CDR2 YYREEE (reference sequence). The length of the CDR3 is 13 residues. The CDR3, as DNA: TGTGCCAGCAGCGGGACAGGGTTTCATGGCTACACCTTC. It codes for CASSGTGFHGYTF.

This clone was picked up one time. V is TRBV7-3 and J is TRBJ2-3; no definite D call. Germline lookup yields CDR1 SGHTA and CDR2 FQGTGA. The V gene lost 0 bases and the J gene lost 1 base, with 8 bases spanning the gap. This CDR3 comprises 15 residues. CDR3 amino acids: CASSLTFSGTDTQYF. The DNA for the CDR3 is TGTGCCAGCAGCTTAACCTTTTCGGGCACAGATACGCAGTATTTT.

The chain employs TRBV6-1 and TRBJ1-2; no definite D call. The germline gives CDR1 MNHNS, CDR2 SASEGT. Trimming cost V 3 bases and J 7 bases, with 12 bases left between them. There are 13 residues in the CDR3. CDR3 loop: CASSEGRSGGYTF. In nucleotides, the CDR3 is TGTGCCAGCAGTGAGGGCCGAAGCGGTGGCTACACCTTC.

This rearrangement joins TRBV6-5 to TRBJ1-2; tentatively, D is TRBD1 (5 bases). Germline lookup yields CDR1 MNHEY and CDR2 SVGAGI. The CDR3 is made up of 12 amino acids. V was pared by 6 bases and J by 6 bases, with 11 bases between. The CDR3 spells CASSRTRNGYTF. The CDR3 DNA sequence: TGTGCCAGCAGCCGGACAAGAAATGGCTACACCTTC.

The chain combines TRBV6-4 with TRBJ2-3, with TRBD2 matching over 9 bases. J lost 5 bases, V lost 5 bases, and 14 bases had no gene match. The CDR3 runs to 17 residues. Germline V gene sequence: CDR1 MRHNA, CDR2 SNTAGT. CDR3 sequence reads: CASSSSGLAGGRDTQYF. Here the CDR3 DNA reads TGTGCCAGCAGTTCCTCGGGATTGGCGGGGGGGCGAGATACGCAGTATTTT.

V and J are TRBV10-3 and TRBJ1-2; possibly TRBD1 for D (5 bases). The CDR3 runs to 14 residues. V lost 6 bases to trimming and J lost 1 base, with 12 bases between them. The germline CDR1 and CDR2 sequences are ENHRY and SYGVKD. CDR3 coding DNA: TGTGCCATCAGGGACACCACAGATAACTATGGCTACACCTTC. This translates into CAIRDTTDNYGYTF.

CDR3 nucleotides: TGTGCCAGCAGTTTAGGAGGGCGGCTAGCGGGCTACAAAAACATTCAGTACTTC. Residues: CASSLGGRLAGYKNIQYF. The chain joins TRBV28 to TRBJ2-4, with 8 bases that match TRBD2. The CDR3 consists of 18 residues. Trimming at V came to 2 bases and at J to 3 bases, leaving 12 bases not matched to a gene. Germline CDR1 and CDR2: MDHEN and SYDVKM.